The T cell receptor beta chain described here comes from a study of beta chain features in type 1 diabetes. Broader study findings: Researchers report that Type 1 diabetes patients had moderately but significantly shorter TCRB CDR3s across all four CD4+ subsets.

As concerns this clone: What it binds is not known.

Since all of the isolated RNA was reverse transcribed, expressed TCRB transcripts were what got sequenced. Assay: immunoSEQ multiplex PCR; the TCRdb copy retains only in-frame clones and omits some. The repertoire holds about 740,000 clones, with over 10% as singletons. Trimming cost V 2 bases and J 0 bases; bases outside gene matches: 5. Germline CDR1 reads SGHRS; CDR2 reads YFSETQ. The CDR3 extends over 16 amino acids. What was sequenced was naive CD4+ T cells from blood. The chain links TRBV5-1 to TRBJ2-1; 7 bases map to TRBD1. The receptor was derived from a man younger than 35 with type 1 diabetes. The CDR3, as DNA: TGCGCCAGCAGCTTAACCGGGACAGTCTCCTACAATGAGCAGTTCTTC. Protein product: CASSLTGTVSYNEQFF.